This T cell receptor (beta chain) was obtained from a study of T-cell reconstitution after alpha-beta-depleted transplantation in children. Study-wide results and caveats: Recipient T cells and thymic progenitors that survived gave rise to the high TCRbeta diversity observed at day 60 in some patients.

This CDR3 is 15 amino acids long. V dropped 5 bases and J dropped 4 bases, with 16 bases sitting between them. Germline lookup yields CDR1 ENHRY and CDR2 SYGVKD. Unique molecular identifiers were used in preparing the TCRbeta library. TCRdb ran MiXCR on the PCR reads and lists one entry per CDR3 protein. Among hundreds of thousands of distinct CDR3 sequences, about 16% were seen once, and the ten largest hold roughly 27%. This clonotype turned up a few times. Antigen specificity is unknown. The V gene is TRBV10-3, the J gene TRBJ2-3; D is perhaps TRBD2 (5 bases). This TCR derives from a boy under two years old who had a stem cell transplant for Wiskott-Aldrich syndrome, so the T cells may come from the graft donor. The material was PBMCs, mostly from graft donor cells, obtained 360 days after TCRalphabeta/CD19-depleted stem cell transplant. CDR3 sequence: CAISKDSGRPDTQYF. The DNA for the CDR3 is TGTGCCATCAGTAAGGACTCCGGGCGTCCAGATACGCAGTATTTT.